This section outlines one TCR beta chain sequence together with its context. Next came a second PCR, run for about 6 to 11 cycles, which used a sample-barcoded 5' primer along with a J-beta primer mix. All samples yielded 3 million or more CDR3-containing paired-end reads. TCRdb re-called the 5' RACE reads through MiXCR, storing one row per CDR3 protein. The data contain 700,000 or so distinct CDR3 sequences, over 20% of them singletons. With each sample, at least 6 micrograms of total RNA were extracted. These data belong to a study of blood T cells in healthy people across ages. Germline loops: CDR1 SQVTM, CDR2 ANQGSEA. The ends were cut back, 7 bases at V and 4 bases at J, with 19 bases in the middle. The CDR3 extends over 14 amino acids.

Sequenced material: blood. This sequence joins TRBV29-1 and TRBJ1-1; a possible D gene is TRBD1 (6 bases). The receptor's source is an older man in good health. This CDR3 reads CSATPRGTGTEAFF. The CDR3 DNA reads TGCAGCGCCACCCCCAGGGGCACGGGCACTGAAGCTTTCTTT. The complete variable domain, with remaining parts taken from reference TRBV29-1 and TRBJ1-1, reads SAVISQKPSRDICQRGTSLTIQCQVDSQVTMMFWYRQQPGQSLTLIATANQGSEATYESGFVIDKFPISRPNLTFSTLTVSNMSPEDSSIYLCSATPRGTGTEAFFGQGTRLTVV.